Sequencing of this T cell receptor beta chain was carried out in a study of cytomegalovirus exposure and HLA in healthy donors. At the level of the study: Counted in an early data release were 85 million or so unique TCRs from HLA-typed donors.

Samples came from healthy bone marrow donors. Despite likely unrecorded immune exposures, the donors were nominally healthy at the time of sampling. 60 Vbeta and 13 Jbeta primers were used in PCR. The method was immunoSEQ multiplex PCR; TCRdb's version includes in-frame clones alone and lacks a portion of them. The data hold about 200,000 clones, with nearly 80% observed a single time. The CDR3 spans 16 residues. Deletions cut 8 bases from V and 0 bases from J, with 16 bases between. Germline loops: CDR1 MDHEN, CDR2 SYDVKM. Sequenced sample: PBMCs. This TCR derives from a man aged 18-30 years in good health and CMV-seronegative. The rearrangement links TRBV28 to TRBJ1-4, with D possibly matching TRBD1 (6 bases). CDR3 bases: TGTGCCAGCGAAGGGGGTATAACTGCAACTAATGAAAAACTGTTTTTT. It translates to CASEGGITATNEKLFF.